Following are 19 T cell receptor beta chains from one sample sequenced in a study of shared clonotypes between healthy human individuals. This table comes from immunoSEQ multiplex PCR, and its TCRdb copy is limited to in-frame clones, with some not included. The data hold 850,000 to 1,100,000 clones, with roughly 80% observed a single time. The sequenced material came from memory CD4+ T cells from PBMCs. The subset was: CD45RA-negative fraction. These receptors all stem from a man aged 18 to 29 in good health. Some clones in this sample may be carry-over from other donors' samples.

The chain joins TRBV6-6 to TRBJ1-3, with D uncertain. From germline, CDR1 is MNHNY and CDR2 SVGAGI (reference sequence). V gave up 0 bases and J gave up 9 bases, with 18 bases separating them. The CDR3 covers 16 residues. CDR3 sequence: CASSYSPSTPSGTIYF. DNA for the CDR3: TGTGCCAGCAGTTACTCCCCCAGTACCCCGTCTGGCACCATATATTTT.

The CDR3 here is CASSLPTGGAETQYF. The DNA for the CDR3 is TGTGCCAGCAGTCTCCCGACAGGGGGCGCCGAGACCCAGTACTTC. This chain connects TRBV28 to TRBJ2-5, with 10 bases fitting TRBD1. CDR3 length: 15 residues. Losses at the gene ends were 5 bases for V and 5 bases for J; bases not matched to a gene: 8. Germline V gene lookup returns CDR1 MDHEN and CDR2 SYDVKM.

This clone was seen more than once but under ten times. The V and J genes are TRBV5-6 and TRBJ1-1; possibly TRBD1 for D (5 bases). The V end lost 0 bases, the J end lost 0 bases, and 9 bases lay between the germline ends. The CDR3 covers 15 residues. Germline lookup yields CDR1 SGHDT and CDR2 YYEEEE. The CDR3 DNA reads TGTGCCAGCAGCTTGGGTCCGGACATGAACACTGAAGCTTTCTTT. Residues: CASSLGPDMNTEAFF.

This chain joins TRBV7-2 and TRBJ2-2, with 7 positions matching TRBD1. CDR3 length: 15 residues. Germline lookup yields CDR1 SGHTA and CDR2 FQGNSA. Germline trimming cut 5 bases from V and 4 bases from J; bases unmatched to any gene: 7. CDR3 sequence (DNA): TGTGCCAGCAGCCTCCCTCCAGGGGGCACCGGGGAGCTGTTTTTT. This gives the protein CASSLPPGGTGELFF.

This CDR3 reads CAWSPGGAGNTIYF. In nucleotides, the CDR3 is TGTGCCTGGAGTCCCGGAGGGGCTGGAAACACCATATATTTT. The chain employs TRBV30 and TRBJ1-3, with D perhaps TRBD1 (5 bases). CDR3 length: 14 amino acids. CDR1 is GTSNPN, CDR2 SVGIG, per germline (reference sequence). The ends were cut back, 2 bases at V and 2 bases at J, with 10 bases in the middle. Variable domain in full (rest from reference TRBV30 and TRBJ1-3): SQTIHQWPATLVQPVGSPLSLECTVEGTSNPNLYWYRQAAGRGLQLLFYSVGIGQISSEVPQNLSASRPQDRQFILSSKKLLLSDSGFYLCAWSPGGAGNTIYFGEGSWLTVV.

V usage is TRBV7-2 and J usage is TRBJ1-5; perhaps TRBD1 as D (6 bases). Germline CDR1 SGHTA, CDR2 FQGNSA. V lost 5 bases and J 7 bases, leaving 18 bases between the germline ends. This CDR3 contains 15 residues. The CDR3 here is CASSTMGGLGQPQHF. CDR3 nucleotide sequence: TGTGCCAGCAGCACCATGGGGGGGCTGGGGCAGCCCCAGCATTTT.

This chain links TRBV4-2 with TRBJ2-1; D perhaps matches TRBD2 (5 bases). V was clipped by 0 bases and J by 7 bases, with 10 bases between them. The CDR3 is made up of 14 amino acids. CDR1 is LGHNA, CDR2 YNFKEQ, per germline. The CDR3 here is CASSQDGWENEQFF. In DNA, the CDR3 is TGTGCCAGCAGCCAAGACGGTTGGGAGAATGAGCAGTTCTTC.

The chain couples TRBV30 to TRBJ2-2; TRBD1 matches 8 bases. Per germline, CDR1 GTSNPN and CDR2 SVGIG (reference sequence). Trimming took 0 bases from V and 1 from J; bases not matched to a gene: 1. This CDR3 has 15 amino acids. In DNA form, the CDR3 reads TGTGCCTGGAGTGTCGGGACAGGGAACACCGGGGAGCTGTTTTTT. As protein: CAWSVGTGNTGELFF.

The V call is TRBV19, the J call TRBJ1-1, with 7 nucleotides matching TRBD1. Trimming cost V 7 bases and J 1 base; bases outside gene matches: 6. This CDR3 is built from 14 residues. Germline values: CDR1 LNHDA, CDR2 SQIVND (reference sequence). CDR3 nucleotide sequence: TGTGCCAGTATAGGGACAGAGCGGAACACTGAAGCTTTCTTT. It translates to CASIGTERNTEAFF.

This rearrangement joins TRBV18 to TRBJ1-2, with D hard to call. Deletions cut 2 bases from V and 4 bases from J, with 14 bases between. The CDR3 is 15 residues long. Germline CDR1 is KGHSH and CDR2 is LQKENI. The CDR3, as DNA: TGTGCCAGCTCACCATACGGGTCGGCGGTCTATGGCTACACCTTC. Translation gives CASSPYGSAVYGYTF.

The V gene is TRBV5-1, the J gene TRBJ2-7, with 10 bases fitting TRBD2. The V and J ends lost 1 base and 1 base, in that order; junction bases with no gene match: 2. CDR3 length: 15 amino acids. Germline CDR1 SGHRS, CDR2 YFSETQ. DNA for the CDR3: TGCGCCAGCAGCTTGTTACTAGCGGGATCCTACGAGCAGTACTTC. It specifies CASSLLLAGSYEQYF.

The V call is TRBV7-2, the J call TRBJ2-1; 7 bases are a match to TRBD2. This CDR3 contains 16 residues. The V gene's germline CDR1 is SGHTA and CDR2 FQGNSA. The junction had 18 bases not matched to a gene; V was cut back by 7 bases and J by 9 bases. CDR3 in amino acids: CASTTGASLGGSEQFF. Here the CDR3 DNA reads TGTGCCAGCACCACCGGGGCTAGCCTCGGCGGGAGTGAGCAGTTCTTC.

The V and J genes are TRBV11-2 and TRBJ2-2; tentative D call: TRBD2 (7 bases). V was shortened by 2 bases and J by 6 bases, with 10 bases between the two germline ends. This CDR3 is built from 14 residues. Germline values: CDR1 SGHAT, CDR2 FQNNGV. In DNA, the CDR3 is TGTGCCAGCAGCTTAACCGGGGGGCCCGGGGAGCTGTTTTTT. Its protein is CASSLTGGPGELFF.

The chain carries TRBV20-1 and TRBJ2-1, with D unclear. The CDR3 sequence is 10 residues long. V was trimmed by 5 bases and J by 6 bases, leaving 5 bases between them. The germline V gene has CDR1 DFQATT and CDR2 SNEGSKA (reference sequence). The CDR3 here is CSAVTNEQFF. CDR3 nucleotide sequence: TGCAGTGCTGTGACCAATGAGCAGTTCTTC.

This chain joins TRBV28 and TRBJ1-4; D may be TRBD1 (5 bases). CDR3 length equals 16 residues. Trimming removed 4 bases at V and 1 base at J, with 13 bases between. Germline CDR1 MDHEN, CDR2 SYDVKM. CDR3 loop: CASSSSSGLTNEKLFF. The CDR3 DNA follows: TGTGCCAGCAGTTCCTCCTCAGGGTTAACTAATGAAAAACTGTTTTTT.

The CDR3 DNA is TGTGCCAGCAGTGACGGGGGACAGGGGTACTACGAGCAGTACTTC. It codes for CASSDGGQGYYEQYF. V is TRBV2 and J is TRBJ2-7, with 10 bases identical to TRBD1. V shed 3 bases and J 3 bases; nucleotides not matched to a gene: 5. The CDR3 spans 15 residues. The germline gives CDR1 SNHLY, CDR2 FYNNEI.

This clone was counted only a few times. The chain joins TRBV7-9 to TRBJ1-1, with D possibly matching TRBD1 (6 bases). The germline V and J ends were trimmed by 7 bases and 8 bases, with 11 bases remaining between them. CDR1 is SEHNR and CDR2 is FQNEAQ in the germline V gene (reference sequence). There are 11 residues in the CDR3. CDR3 loop: CASNQGTEAFF. CDR3 DNA sequence: TGTGCCAGCAACCAAGGGACAGAAGCTTTCTTT. Based on the CDR3 plus reference TRBV7-9 and TRBJ1-1, the full variable domain is DTGVSQNPRHKITKRGQNVTFRCDPISEHNRLYWYRQTLGQGPEFLTYFQNEAQLEKSRLLSDRFSAERPKGSFSTLEIQRTEQGDSAMYLCASNQGTEAFFGQGTRLTVV.

This clone was counted once. The chain carries TRBV18 and TRBJ2-7; 11 nucleotides align to TRBD2. Germline CDR1 and CDR2: KGHSH and LQKENI. The V gene end was trimmed by 3 bases and the J gene end by 5 bases; junction bases not matched to a gene: 6. CDR3 length: 15 amino acids. This CDR3 reads CASSPPLAGAHEQYF. In nucleotides, the CDR3 is TGTGCCAGCTCACCTCCACTAGCGGGAGCCCACGAGCAGTACTTC.

This clone was seen once. This rearrangement joins TRBV28 to TRBJ2-5; 12 nucleotides align to TRBD2. Germline V lookup: CDR1 MDHEN, CDR2 SYDVKM. The CDR3 is 17 residues long. The trim removed 2 bases at V and 6 bases at J, leaving 10 bases unmatched. The CDR3 is CASSLELAGGSGKTQYF. The CDR3, as DNA: TGTGCCAGCAGTTTAGAACTAGCGGGAGGATCGGGAAAGACCCAGTACTTC.